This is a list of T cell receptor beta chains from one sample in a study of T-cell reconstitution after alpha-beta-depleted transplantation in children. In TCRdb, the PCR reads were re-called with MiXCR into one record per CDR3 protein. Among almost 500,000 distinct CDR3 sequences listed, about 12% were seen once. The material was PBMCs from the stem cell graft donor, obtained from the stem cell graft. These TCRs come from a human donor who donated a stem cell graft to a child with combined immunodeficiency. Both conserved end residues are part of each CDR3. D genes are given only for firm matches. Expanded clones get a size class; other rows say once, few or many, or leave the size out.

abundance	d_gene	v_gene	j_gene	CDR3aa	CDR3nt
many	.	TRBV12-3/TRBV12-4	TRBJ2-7	CASSLIWQTPYEQYF	TGTGCCAGCAGTTTAATCTGGCAGACACCCTACGAGCAGTACTTC
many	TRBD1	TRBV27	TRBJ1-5	CASSLIRDSQPQHF	TGTGCCAGCAGTTTAATAAGGGACAGTCAGCCCCAGCATTTT
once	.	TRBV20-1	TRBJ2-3	CSARIPPFTDTQYF	TGCAGTGCTAGAATCCCTCCTTTCACAGATACGCAGTATTTT
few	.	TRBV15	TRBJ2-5	CATSNGETQYF	TGTGCCACCAGCAATGGGGAGACCCAGTACTTC
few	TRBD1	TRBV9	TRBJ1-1	CASSLGQGYLDTEAFF	TGTGCCAGCAGCCTCGGACAGGGATATTTGGACACTGAAGCTTTCTTT
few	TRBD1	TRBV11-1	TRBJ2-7	CASSSPGQGFYEQYF	TGTGCCAGCAGCTCGCCGGGACAGGGGTTTTACGAGCAGTACTTC
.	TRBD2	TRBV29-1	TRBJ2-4	CSVELAGGDIQYF	TGCAGCGTTGAACTAGCGGGGGGAGACATTCAGTACTTC
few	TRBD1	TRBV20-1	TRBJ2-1	CSARGGRQGAHEQFF	TGCAGTGCTAGAGGGGGAAGACAGGGGGCACATGAGCAGTTCTTC
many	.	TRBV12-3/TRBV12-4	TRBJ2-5	CASSSDNPRETQYF	TGTGCCAGCAGTTCGGACAATCCAAGGGAGACCCAGTACTTC
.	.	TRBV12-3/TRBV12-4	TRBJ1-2	CASSSRDNVNYGYTF	TGTGCCAGCAGTTCCCGGGACAACGTAAACTATGGCTACACCTTC
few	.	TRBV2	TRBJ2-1	CASSLGMGDEQFF	TGTGCCAGCAGCCTTGGCATGGGGGATGAGCAGTTCTTC
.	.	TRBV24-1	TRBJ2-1	CATSDTPPGPLGEQFF	TGTGCCACCAGTGATACCCCCCCCGGGCCTCTTGGTGAGCAGTTCTTC
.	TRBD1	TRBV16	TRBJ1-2	CASRRGQGEGYTF	TGTGCCAGCAGACGTGGGCAGGGGGAAGGCTACACCTTC
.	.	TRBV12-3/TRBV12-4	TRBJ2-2	CASRPGANTGELFF	TGTGCCAGCAGACCGGGCGCGAACACCGGGGAGCTGTTTTTT
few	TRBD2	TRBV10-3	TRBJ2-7	CAISESGSGTHEQYF	TGTGCCATCAGTGAGTCGGGTAGCGGGACTCACGAGCAGTACTTC
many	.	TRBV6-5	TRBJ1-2	CASRPEGAVNGYTF	TGTGCCAGCAGGCCCGAGGGCGCTGTAAATGGCTACACCTTC
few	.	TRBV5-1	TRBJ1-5	CASPRGGGNQPQHF	TGCGCCAGCCCCAGGGGAGGAGGCAATCAGCCCCAGCATTTT
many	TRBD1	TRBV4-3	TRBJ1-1	CASSYGQGEGEAFF	TGCGCCAGCAGCTATGGACAGGGGGAAGGTGAAGCTTTCTTT
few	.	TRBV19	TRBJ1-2	CASTQAPNYGYTF	TGTGCCAGTACCCAGGCACCAAACTATGGCTACACCTTC
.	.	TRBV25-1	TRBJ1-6	CASREGYTLHF	TGTGCCAGCAGGGAAGGGTACACCCTCCACTTT
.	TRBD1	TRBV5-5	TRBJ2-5	CASSRQGKETQYF	TGTGCCAGCAGCCGACAGGGTAAAGAGACCCAGTACTTC
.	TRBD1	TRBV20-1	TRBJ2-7	CSATGQGDLYEQYF	TGCAGTGCTACTGGACAGGGGGACCTCTACGAGCAGTACTTC
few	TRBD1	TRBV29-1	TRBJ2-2	CSVGDRGDTGELFF	TGCAGCGTTGGGGACAGGGGTGACACCGGGGAGCTGTTTTTT
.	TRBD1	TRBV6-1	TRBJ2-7	CASRPTGQPYEQYF	TGTGCCAGCAGACCAACGGGACAGCCCTACGAGCAGTACTTC
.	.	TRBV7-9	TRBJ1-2	CASSFEGGYGYTF	TGTGCCAGCAGCTTCGAGGGTGGCTATGGCTACACCTTC
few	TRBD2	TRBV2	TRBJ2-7	CASSLSGRAGYEQYF	TGTGCCAGCAGCCTGAGCGGGAGGGCCGGTTACGAGCAGTACTTC
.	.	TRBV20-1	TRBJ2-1	CSAREDDEQFF	TGCAGTGCTAGAGAGGATGATGAGCAGTTCTTC
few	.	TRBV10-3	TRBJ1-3	CAISVIGRKSGNTIYF	TGTGCCATCAGTGTAATAGGCAGAAAATCCGGAAACACCATATATTTT
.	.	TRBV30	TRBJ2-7	CAWSGSLSSYEQYF	TGTGCCTGGAGTGGGAGCCTAAGCTCCTACGAGCAGTACTTC
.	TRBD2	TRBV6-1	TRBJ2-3	CASSGTSGGPDTQYF	TGTGCCAGCAGCGGGACTAGCGGGGGCCCAGATACGCAGTATTTT
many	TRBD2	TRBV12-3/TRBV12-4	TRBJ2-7	CASTRESYEQYF	TGTGCCAGCACGCGGGAGTCCTACGAGCAGTACTTC
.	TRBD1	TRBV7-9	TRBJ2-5	CASSSLRLTGGFETQYF	TGTGCCAGCAGCTCCCTCAGATTGACAGGGGGTTTCGAGACCCAGTACTTC
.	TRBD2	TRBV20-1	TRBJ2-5	CSASIPGGRAKETQYF	TGCAGTGCTAGCATTCCCGGCGGGAGGGCCAAAGAGACCCAGTACTTC
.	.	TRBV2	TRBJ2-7	CASSQTERSYEQYF	TGTGCCAGCAGTCAGACAGAAAGATCCTACGAGCAGTACTTC
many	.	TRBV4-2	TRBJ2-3	CASSQAGPWAGGTDTQYF	TGTGCCAGCAGCCAAGCAGGGCCTTGGGCAGGGGGCACAGATACGCAGTATTTT
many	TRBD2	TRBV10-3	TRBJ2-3	CAISAPKVSGGRDTQYF	TGTGCCATCAGTGCGCCAAAAGTGAGCGGGGGGAGAGATACGCAGTATTTT
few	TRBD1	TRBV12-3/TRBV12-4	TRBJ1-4	CASSFSGGNEKLFF	TGTGCCAGCAGTTTCTCAGGGGGGAATGAAAAACTGTTTTTT
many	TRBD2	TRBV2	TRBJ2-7	CASTDLAGVRYEQYF	TGTGCCAGCACCGACCTAGCGGGGGTTAGGTACGAGCAGTACTTC
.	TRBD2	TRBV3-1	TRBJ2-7	CASSFSAGLAGGYEQYF	TGTGCCAGCAGTTTTTCAGCGGGACTAGCGGGAGGATACGAGCAGTACTTC
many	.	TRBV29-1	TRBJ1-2	CSVETGGMRRYTF	TGCAGCGTTGAAACTGGAGGGATGAGGCGCTACACCTTC
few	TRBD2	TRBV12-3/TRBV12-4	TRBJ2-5	CASSPGLAGETQETQYF	TGTGCCAGCAGTCCCGGACTAGCGGGGGAGACCCAAGAGACCCAGTACTTC
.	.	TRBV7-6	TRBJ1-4	CASSPLTNEKLFF	TGTGCCAGCAGCCCCTTAACTAATGAAAAACTGTTTTTT
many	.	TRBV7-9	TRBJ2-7	CASSFVSRTAPEQYF	TGTGCCAGCAGCTTTGTTAGCAGGACAGCCCCCGAGCAGTACTTC
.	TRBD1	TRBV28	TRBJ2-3	CASSFWGQGIADTQYF	TGTGCCAGCAGTTTCTGGGGACAGGGGATCGCAGATACGCAGTATTTT
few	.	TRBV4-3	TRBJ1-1	CASSQDLSVSLSTEAFF	TGCGCCAGCAGCCAAGATCTATCCGTGTCTCTGAGCACTGAAGCTTTCTTT
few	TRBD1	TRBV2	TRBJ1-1	CASRPDRAVKNTEAFF	TGTGCCAGCAGACCGGACAGGGCTGTTAAGAACACTGAAGCTTTCTTT